A single sample gave rise to the 2 T cell receptor beta chains below, sequenced in a study of response to subunit inactivated influenza vaccine. TCRdb re-analysed the RT-PCR reads in MiXCR, keeping a single row per CDR3 protein. The sample lists about 570,000 distinct CDR3 sequences, 10% to 12% occurring once. This sample was shared with a second study, whose subject was T cells expressing NK-cell markers. From that study: With UMIs, 5'RACE template switching was used to make TCR beta cDNA.

This specimen was PBMCs from blood, taken on the day of vaccination. Source of these receptors: a man in his forties or fifties who received an inactivated influenza vaccine.

V gene TRBV20-1 combines with J gene TRBJ2-7; 8 nucleotides line up with TRBD2. Germline CDR1 and CDR2: DFQATT and SNEGSKA (reference sequence). With V trimmed by 3 bases and J by 0 bases, 10 bases remained unmatched. The length of the CDR3 is 16 residues. The CDR3 nucleotides are TGCAGTGCTAGGGGATGGGGTAGCGGGGCCTCCTACGAGCAGTACTTC. Translating gives CSARGWGSGASYEQYF.

V gene TRBV20-1 combines with J gene TRBJ1-6; unclear D gene. The V gene lost 6 bases and the J gene lost 7 bases, with 16 bases spanning the gap. The CDR3 is 14 residues long. Germline V lookup: CDR1 DFQATT, CDR2 SNEGSKA (reference sequence). The CDR3 nucleotides read TGCAGTGCCCGAAGTGACCGGAGCAATTCACCCCTCCACTTT. It encodes CSARSDRSNSPLHF.